Presented here are 12 T cell receptor beta chains from one specimen sequenced in a study of metastatic and nonmetastatic thyroid tumors. Patients underwent thyroid surgery, and none had received any treatment before it. TCRdb re-analyzed the PCR reads through MiXCR. The table lists 25,000 to 35,000 clones, about 30% of them singletons. The sample taken for sequencing was blood. The receptors were sampled from a female donor with papillary thyroid cancer or a benign thyroid nodule (not recorded which). Some clones in this sample may be carry-over from other donors' samples.

The chain joins TRBV12-3 or TRBV12-4 to TRBJ2-7; D uncertain. The V and J ends lost 3 bases and 2 bases respectively, with 11 bases between them. There are 14 residues in the CDR3. CDR3 nucleotides: TGTGCCAGCAGTTTTTTCGGCGGCACCTACGAGCAGTACTTC. This gives the protein CASSFFGGTYEQYF.

This clone was recorded once. CDR3 residues: CASSPGRGNQPQHF. The CDR3 DNA follows: TGTGCCAGCAGCCCTGGTAGAGGCAATCAGCCCCAGCATTTT. The chain links TRBV11-2 to TRBJ1-5; unclear D gene. The CDR3 length is 14 residues. Per the germline V gene, CDR1 is SGHAT and CDR2 is FQNNGV. V lost 5 bases, J lost 2 bases, and 10 bases lay in between.

This clone was recorded many times. The J gene is TRBJ1-2, the V gene TRBV5-1, with a tentative D call TRBD1 (6 bases). Trimming stripped 2 bases from V and 2 bases from J, with 10 bases between. CDR1 and CDR2 (germline): SGHRS, YFSETQ. CDR3 length: 14 amino acids. The CDR3 bases are TGCGCCAGCAGCTTACAGGGAGGGAACTATGGCTACACCTTC. Protein sequence: CASSLQGGNYGYTF.

A few counts support this clone. The chain has TRBV11-2 and TRBJ2-7; D not certain. Germline loops: CDR1 SGHAT, CDR2 FQNNGV. V was shortened by 5 bases and J by 5 bases, with 13 bases between the two germline ends. This CDR3 is 13 amino acids long. CDR3 region: CASSMIVNHEQYF. DNA of the CDR3: TGTGCCAGCAGCATGATAGTTAACCACGAGCAGTACTTC.

V and J are TRBV4-1 and TRBJ1-1, with 7 bases aligning to TRBD1. V lost 5 bases to trimming and J lost 6 bases; unmatched junction nucleotides: 15. Germline lookup yields CDR1 MGHRA and CDR2 YSYEKL. The CDR3 consists of 16 residues. CDR3 region: CASSYTELQGYSEAFF. DNA of the CDR3: TGCGCCAGCAGCTACACGGAGCTACAGGGGTACTCTGAAGCTTTCTTT.

This clone was detected many times. A much larger clonotype is one base distant, so this may be a read error. The sample carries other DNA sequences with the same CDR3. The chain has TRBV12-3 or TRBV12-4 and TRBJ2-1; 11 nucleotides align to TRBD2. This CDR3 comprises 16 residues. The CDR3 loop reads CASSFSLAGESNEQFF. The CDR3 DNA sequence: TGTGCCAGTAGTTTTTCACTAGCGGGAGAAAGTAATGAGCAGTTCTTC.

This chain joins TRBV28 and TRBJ2-7, with 8 bases aligning to TRBD2. Germline CDR1 is MDHEN and CDR2 is SYDVKM. The CDR3 sequence is 15 residues long. V was clipped by 5 bases and J by 2 bases; unmatched bases: 8. CDR3 nucleotides: TGTGCCAGCAGTGACCCGGCGGGAGGCGCCTACGAGCAGTACTTC. The encoded protein is CASSDPAGGAYEQYF.

In this sample, this clone turned up a few times. The chain couples TRBV19 to TRBJ2-1; D is ambiguous. The CDR3 totals 15 residues. Trimming removed 5 bases from V and 2 bases from J, with 13 bases in between. The germline gives CDR1 LNHDA, CDR2 SQIVND (reference sequence). Here the CDR3 reads CASSRKGDAYNEQFF. CDR3 nucleotide sequence: TGTGCCAGTAGTCGAAAGGGTGACGCCTACAATGAGCAGTTCTTC.

This clone was observed many times. J is TRBJ2-3 and V is TRBV2; no clear D. This CDR3 has 12 amino acids. From germline, CDR1 is SNHLY and CDR2 FYNNEI. V lost 7 bases and J lost 0, with 5 bases in between. The CDR3 sequence is CASTASTDTQYF. The CDR3 DNA reads TGTGCCAGCACTGCTAGCACAGATACGCAGTATTTT.

Remarks on this clone: A junction boundary mismatches the germline segment, possibly from a read error. V and J are TRBV18 and TRBJ2-7, with TRBD2 matching 7 bases. Germline V gene sequence: CDR1 KGHSH, CDR2 LQKENI. The CDR3 runs 16 residues. CDR3: CASSPNLGTNPYEQHF. In DNA form, the CDR3 reads TGTGCCAGCTCACCGAATCTCGGGACTAACCCCTACGAGCAGCACTTC.

This clone was seen at least ten times. A read error is possible here, since a much larger clone lies one base away. CDR3 sequence reads: CASSTRYSGNGETQYF. CDR3 nucleotides: TGTGCCAGCAGTACGCGGTATAGCGGAAATGGGGAGACCCAGTACTTC. This rearrangement joins TRBV6-2 or TRBV6-3 to TRBJ2-5; D is possibly TRBD2 (6 bases). CDR3 length: 16 amino acids. The germline V and J ends were trimmed by 5 bases and 5 bases, with 21 bases remaining between them. Germline loops: CDR1 MNHEY, CDR2 SVGEGT.

V and J are TRBV20-1 and TRBJ2-7, with D hard to call. The CDR3 contains 15 residues. The germline V gene has CDR1 DFQATT and CDR2 SNEGSKA (reference sequence). Deletions cut 2 bases from V and 1 base from J, with 15 bases between. CDR3 amino acids: CSARNRKGSSYEQYF. The CDR3 DNA reads as TGCAGTGCTAGAAATCGTAAGGGCAGTTCCTACGAGCAGTACTTC.